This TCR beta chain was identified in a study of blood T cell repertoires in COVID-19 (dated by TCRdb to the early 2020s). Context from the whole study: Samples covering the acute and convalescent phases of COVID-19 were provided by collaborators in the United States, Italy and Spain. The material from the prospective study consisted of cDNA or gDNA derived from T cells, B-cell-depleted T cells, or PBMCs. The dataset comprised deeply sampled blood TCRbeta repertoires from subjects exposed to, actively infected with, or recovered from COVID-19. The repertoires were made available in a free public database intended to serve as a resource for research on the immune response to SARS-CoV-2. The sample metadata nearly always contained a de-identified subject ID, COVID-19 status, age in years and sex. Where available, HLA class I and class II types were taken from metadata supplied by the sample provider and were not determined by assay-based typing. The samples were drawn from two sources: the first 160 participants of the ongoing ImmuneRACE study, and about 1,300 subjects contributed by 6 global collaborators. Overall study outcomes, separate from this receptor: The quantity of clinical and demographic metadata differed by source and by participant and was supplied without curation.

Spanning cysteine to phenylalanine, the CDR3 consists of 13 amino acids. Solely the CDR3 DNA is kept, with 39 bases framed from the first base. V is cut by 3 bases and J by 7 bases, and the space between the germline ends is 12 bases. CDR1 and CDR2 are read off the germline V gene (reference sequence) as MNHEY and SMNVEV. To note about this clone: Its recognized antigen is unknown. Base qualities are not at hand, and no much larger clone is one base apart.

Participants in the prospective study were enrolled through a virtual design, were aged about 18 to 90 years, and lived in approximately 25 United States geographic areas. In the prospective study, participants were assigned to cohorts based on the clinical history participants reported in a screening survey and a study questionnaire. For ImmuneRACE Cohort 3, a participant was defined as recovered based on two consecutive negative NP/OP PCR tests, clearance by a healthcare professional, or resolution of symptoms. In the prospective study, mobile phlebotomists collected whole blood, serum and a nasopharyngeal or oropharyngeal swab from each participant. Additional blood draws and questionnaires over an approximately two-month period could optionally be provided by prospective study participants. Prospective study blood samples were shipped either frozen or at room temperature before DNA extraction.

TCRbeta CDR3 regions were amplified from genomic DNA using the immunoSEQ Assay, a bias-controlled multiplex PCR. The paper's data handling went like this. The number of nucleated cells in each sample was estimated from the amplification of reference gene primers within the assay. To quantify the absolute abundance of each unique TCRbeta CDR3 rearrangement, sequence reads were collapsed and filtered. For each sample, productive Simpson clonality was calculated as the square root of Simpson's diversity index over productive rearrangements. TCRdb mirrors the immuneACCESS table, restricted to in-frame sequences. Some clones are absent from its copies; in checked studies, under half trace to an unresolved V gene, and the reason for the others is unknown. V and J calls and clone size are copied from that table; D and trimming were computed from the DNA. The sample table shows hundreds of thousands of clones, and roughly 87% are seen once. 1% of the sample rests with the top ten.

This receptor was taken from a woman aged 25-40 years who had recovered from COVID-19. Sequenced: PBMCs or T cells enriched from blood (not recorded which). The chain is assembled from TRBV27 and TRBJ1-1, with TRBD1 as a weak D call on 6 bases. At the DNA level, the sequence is TGTGCCAGCAGTTTGTGGCAGGGGAGTGAAGCTTTCTTT. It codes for CASSLWQGSEAFF.